This TCR beta chain was sequenced for a study of blood T cell repertoires in COVID-19 (TCRdb year 2020). Regarding the complete study: Collaborator samples came from the United States, Italy and Spain and covered acute and convalescent phases of COVID-19. The dataset comprised deeply sampled blood TCRbeta repertoires from subjects exposed to, actively infected with, or recovered from COVID-19. The sample metadata nearly always contained a de-identified subject ID, COVID-19 status, age in years and sex. The repertoires were released in a freely available public database intended as a resource for research on the immune response to SARS-CoV-2. The material from the prospective study consisted of cDNA or gDNA derived from T cells, B-cell-depleted T cells, or PBMCs. The samples were drawn from two sources: the first 160 participants of the ongoing ImmuneRACE study, and approximately 1,300 subjects contributed by 6 global collaborators. Where HLA class I and class II types were available, the types were taken from metadata supplied by the sample provider, not from assay-based typing.

Whole blood was collected in K2EDTA tubes by collaborating institutions according to the institutions' own protocols. Collaborator samples were shipped for TCRbeta analysis as frozen whole blood, isolated PBMCs, or DNA extracted from either sample type. Points on this clone: Its recognized antigen is unknown. No quality values exist for individual bases; no much larger clone is one base distant.

TCRbeta CDR3 regions were amplified from genomic DNA by means of the immunoSEQ Assay, a bias-controlled multiplex PCR. The source study handled its data this way. The number of nucleated cells in each sample was estimated by amplification of reference gene primers within the assay. To quantify the absolute abundance of each unique TCRbeta CDR3 rearrangement, sequence reads were collapsed and filtered. Productive Simpson clonality was computed per sample as the square root of Simpson's diversity index over productive rearrangements. Held by TCRdb, this immuneACCESS table contains in-frame sequences only and omits some clones. Under half of the omission traces to an unresolved V gene where checked; the cause of the rest is unknown. V, J and clone size were drawn from that table, and D and trimming were deduced from the DNA. The sample table records around 65,000 clones; 76% of these occur just once. The ten largest make up 6.4% of the sample.

Reading the germline V gene (reference sequence) gives CDR1 GTSNPN and CDR2 SVGIG. The CDR3 sequence holds 14 residues, the cysteine and phenylalanine included. The sequence is cut down to CDR3 DNA, 42 bases in frame from base 1. Trimming removed 5 bases from V and 4 bases from J; the gene matches leave 6 bases unexplained. Overall study outcomes, separate from this receptor: How much clinical and demographic metadata was included differed by source and by participant, and the metadata was provided uncurated.

Material for sequencing was peripheral blood. The chain is encoded by TRBV30 joined to TRBJ1-4; 8 bases in between match TRBD1. The sequence was obtained from a woman aged 45-59 years with active or convalescent COVID-19. CDR3 region: CAWGQGIFNEKLFF. In nucleotides, the sequence is TGTGCCTGGGGACAGGGAATTTTTAATGAAAAACTGTTTTTT.